This record concerns one TCR beta chain sequence. The antigen is undetermined. CDR1 is SGDLS, CDR2 YYNGEE, per germline. There are 15 residues in the CDR3. The V gene end was trimmed by 0 bases and the J gene end by 9 bases; junction bases not matched to a gene: 9. These data come from a study of vaccination effects on CD4 cells after COVID-19. Generated by immunoSEQ multiplex PCR, the TCRdb table keeps only in-frame clones and is missing some. The sample lists 65,000 or so clones; around 76% were seen once. After expansion with viral peptide pools in the ViraFEST assay, antigen-specific CD4+ T cells were sequenced. With nine to eleven days of culture completed, CD4+ T cells were isolated. No vaccinee had earlier SARS-CoV-2 infection, and nucleocapsid antibodies were negative. The researchers cultured 1.5 million to 2.5 million PBMC per well with 8 to 10 IU/ml IL-2 and approximately 9.3 ug/ml peptides.

The sequence was collected from a human donor who received a COVID-19 vaccine. The rearrangement links TRBV9 to TRBJ1-2, with 9 positions matching TRBD1. Sample: CD4+ T cells from PBMCs cultured with HCoV-NL63 spike peptides, taken before COVID-19 vaccination. The CDR3 DNA follows: TGTGCCAGCAGCGTAGTCCCGACAGGGGGAGTTAGCTACACCTTC. The encoded protein is CASSVVPTGGVSYTF.